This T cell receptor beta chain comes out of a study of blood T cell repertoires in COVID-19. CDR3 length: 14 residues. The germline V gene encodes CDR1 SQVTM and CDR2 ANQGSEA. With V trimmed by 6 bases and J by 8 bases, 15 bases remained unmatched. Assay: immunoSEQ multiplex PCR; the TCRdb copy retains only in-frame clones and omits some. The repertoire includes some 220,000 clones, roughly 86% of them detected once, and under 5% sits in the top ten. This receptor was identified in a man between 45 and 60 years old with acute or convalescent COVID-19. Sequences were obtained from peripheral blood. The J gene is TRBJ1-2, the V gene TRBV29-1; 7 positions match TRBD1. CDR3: CSVDSRDSGPGYTF. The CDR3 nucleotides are TGCAGCGTAGATTCCCGGGACAGCGGCCCGGGCTACACCTTC. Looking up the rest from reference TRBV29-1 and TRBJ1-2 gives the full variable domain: SAVISQKPSRDICQRGTSLTIQCQVDSQVTMMFWYRQQPGQSLTLIATANQGSEATYESGFVIDKFPISRPNLTFSTLTVSNMSPEDSSIYLCSVDSRDSGPGYTFGSGTRLTVV.